This is a list of T cell receptor beta chains from one sample in a study of early T cells in non-severe SARS-CoV-2 infection. Via MiXCR, TCRdb re-called the 5' RACE reads, giving one row per CDR3 protein. Among approximately 70,000 distinct CDR3 sequences listed, around 12% were seen once. Sequenced here: whole blood, sampled at baseline. The receptors stem from an adult who was a healthcare worker with PCR-confirmed SARS-CoV-2 infection or an uninfected control (not recorded which). The CDR3 runs from the conserved cysteine through the conserved F or W. Fields, in order: CDR3 protein, J gene, V gene, D gene. D genes are given only for firm matches.

CASSRGTEQYF,TRBJ2-7,TRBV25-1,-
CASSLTGDWYEQYF,TRBJ2-7,TRBV9,TRBD1
CASSQEGGKGNTIYF,TRBJ1-3,TRBV3-1,-
CSVEVGAADTQYF,TRBJ2-3,TRBV29-1,-
CATRRDRYNSPLHF,TRBJ1-6,TRBV6-6,TRBD1
CASSAGQGSTEAFF,TRBJ1-1,TRBV7-6,TRBD1
CASSRRASGANVLTF,TRBJ2-6,TRBV7-9,-
CASSLNRGQEKLFF,TRBJ1-4,TRBV5-1,TRBD1
CASRSEQYF,TRBJ2-7,TRBV12-2,-
CSATGQGTDTQYF,TRBJ2-3,TRBV29-1,TRBD1
CSAPGTGGAYGYTF,TRBJ1-2,TRBV20-1,TRBD1
CATSRGQGATDEKLFF,TRBJ1-4,TRBV15,TRBD1
CASSRLETQYF,TRBJ2-5,TRBV7-2,-
CSARYNEQFF,TRBJ2-1,TRBV20-1,-
CASERQFSSYNEQFF,TRBJ2-1,TRBV6-1,-
CASSLFGGHYYNEQFF,TRBJ2-1,TRBV6-2/TRBV6-3,-
CATSDPPWRKGPDTQYF,TRBJ2-3,TRBV24-1,-
CATSDPPQRATDTQYF,TRBJ2-3,TRBV24-1,-
CASSRDFSYNEQFF,TRBJ2-1,TRBV5-1,-
CASSKNLRSSYNEQFF,TRBJ2-1,TRBV6-2/TRBV6-3,-
CASSYSTGELFF,TRBJ2-2,TRBV6-5,-
CSAREYRGRRTYEQYF,TRBJ2-7,TRBV20-1,TRBD1
CASSFGLAGIYNEQFF,TRBJ2-1,TRBV2,TRBD2
CASSSSLGGVAYNSPLHF,TRBJ1-6,TRBV7-8,-
CSASQGPNEKLFF,TRBJ1-4,TRBV20-1,-
CASSIQGGTDTQYF,TRBJ2-3,TRBV28,-
CASSLGVLGTDTQYF,TRBJ2-3,TRBV28,-
CATSPGRLPTGELFF,TRBJ2-2,TRBV25-1,-
CASSLDGTGYTEAFF,TRBJ1-1,TRBV5-1,TRBD1
CASREGADTQYF,TRBJ2-3,TRBV6-6,-
CSVGVRLGTEQYF,TRBJ2-7,TRBV29-1,-
CASTSRGRSPLHF,TRBJ1-6,TRBV6-2/TRBV6-3,-
CASSYLRQVRETQYF,TRBJ2-5,TRBV7-9,-
CASRRKGALNTGELFF,TRBJ2-2,TRBV28,TRBD1
CASSPPGRPNEQFF,TRBJ2-1,TRBV12-3/TRBV12-4,-
CASSPHGAGAYEQYF,TRBJ2-7,TRBV12-3/TRBV12-4,-
CASSPTTGTEAFF,TRBJ1-1,TRBV6-6,-
CSVDGGQYNEQFF,TRBJ2-1,TRBV29-1,-
CASRLAGGVTDTQYF,TRBJ2-3,TRBV12-3/TRBV12-4,TRBD2
CASRTGGSGYEQYF,TRBJ2-7,TRBV6-2/TRBV6-3,TRBD1
CASISFGGTGVDEQYF,TRBJ2-7,TRBV6-6,TRBD1
CASSTTGIEQYF,TRBJ2-7,TRBV2,TRBD1
CASSPPSATQYF,TRBJ2-4,TRBV28,-
CASAGGPTDTQYF,TRBJ2-3,TRBV10-3,TRBD1
CASSPKRTRGQSADTQYF,TRBJ2-3,TRBV7-2,-
CASSFGQGRATNEKLFF,TRBJ1-4,TRBV11-2,TRBD1
CASIGTDNEKLFF,TRBJ1-4,TRBV28,-
CASSLVGVSSYNEQFF,TRBJ2-1,TRBV5-1,-
CASSLVAGQGAADTQYF,TRBJ2-3,TRBV7-9,TRBD1